One and the same sample provided the 8 T cell receptor beta chains below, sequenced in a study of blood T cells in healthy people across ages (dated by TCRdb to between 2015 and 2017). The library was produced with 5' RACE. The sample was run on an Illumina HiSeq 2500. A second PCR of roughly 7 to 11 cycles was performed with a sample-barcoded 5' primer and a J-beta primer mix. TCRdb reworked the public reads: Q25 trimming with fastp, MiXCR clone assembly, productive beta chains retained. Rows with one shared CDR3 protein collapse into an entry with the most common genes and DNA. Here the sample has about 2 million distinct CDR3 sequences; around half occur a single time. The top ten clonotypes cover less than 2.5% of the sample. The sequencing input was blood. These receptors were obtained from a woman aged 40 to 49 in good health.

The chain joins TRBV28 to TRBJ2-2; D is uncertain. V shed 8 bases and J shed 7 bases, with 11 bases lying between them. This CDR3 is 12 amino acids long. Germline CDR1 reads MDHEN; CDR2 reads SYDVKM. CDR3: CASRALSGELFF. CDR3 coding DNA: TGTGCCAGCCGGGCCCTTAGCGGGGAGCTGTTTTTT.

The gene calls are TRBV4-3 and TRBJ1-2, with D possibly being TRBD1 (6 bases). The V gene's germline CDR1 is LGHNA and CDR2 YSLEER. V lost 4 bases to trimming and J lost 2 bases, with 11 bases between them. There are 14 residues in the CDR3. The CDR3 sequence: CASSRDIANYGYTF. CDR3 in DNA: TGCGCCAGCAGCCGGGACATTGCAAACTATGGCTACACCTTC.

The rearrangement joins TRBV12-3 or TRBV12-4 to TRBJ2-5; D gene ambiguous. CDR3 size: 13 residues. V lost 4 bases and J lost 4, with 10 bases in between. CDR3 protein: CASSSPRSETQYF. CDR3 DNA sequence: TGTGCCAGCAGTTCCCCCCGGTCAGAGACCCAGTACTTC.

This rearrangement joins TRBV7-6 to TRBJ2-5; D gene unclear. CDR1 is SGHVS, CDR2 FNYEAQ, per germline. The CDR3 runs 17 residues. V lost 3 bases, J lost 0 bases, and 17 bases lay in between. CDR3 region: CASSFPDGRQYQETQYF. CDR3 sequence (DNA): TGTGCCAGCAGCTTTCCGGACGGACGCCAGTACCAAGAGACCCAGTACTTC.

This chain links TRBV6-2 or TRBV6-3 with TRBJ2-4, with 9 positions matching TRBD1. This CDR3 is built from 17 residues. Looked up from germline, CDR1 is MNHEY and CDR2 is SVGEGT. V shed 5 bases and J 0 bases; nucleotides not matched to a gene: 8. In DNA, the CDR3 is TGTGCCAGCAGTGACAGCAGACAGGGGGGAGCCAAAAACATTCAGTACTTC. It translates to CASSDSRQGGAKNIQYF.

The J gene is TRBJ2-7, the V gene TRBV7-2; D is possibly TRBD1 (6 bases). The CDR3 contains 14 residues. Trimming took off 6 bases at V and 3 bases at J, with 15 bases between the two ends. CDR1 is SGHTA and CDR2 is FQGNSA in the germline V gene. Here the CDR3 DNA reads TGTGCCAGCAGACCCCAGGGACAAATCTACGAGCAGTACTTC. As protein: CASRPQGQIYEQYF.

The rearrangement links TRBV6-5 to TRBJ2-6; 9 positions agree with TRBD1. The germline CDR1 and CDR2 sequences are MNHEY and SVGAGI. The CDR3 extends over 18 amino acids. Trimming cost V 4 bases and J 0 bases; bases outside gene matches: 7. The CDR3 bases are TGTGCCAGCAGTTCCCTGACAGGGGGTAGCTCTGGGGCCAACGTCCTGACTTTC. Translation: CASSSLTGGSSGANVLTF.

About this clonotype itself: The junction departs from the called germline gene at one end, perhaps through a read error. The chain recombines TRBV9 with TRBJ2-3; D may be TRBD1 or TRBD2 (5 bases each). In germline, CDR1 is SGDLS, CDR2 YYNGEE. This CDR3 spans 16 amino acids. The CDR3 DNA sequence: TGTGCCAGCAGCGTAGGAGGGGCAGGGTATACAGATACGCGGTATTTT. It codes for CASSVGGAGYTDTRYF.